This T cell receptor (beta chain) was recorded in a study of blood T cell repertoires in COVID-19. At the level of the study: From the United States, Italy and Spain came samples of acute and convalescent COVID-19. PBMCs, B-cell-depleted T cells, or T cells were the source of the cDNA or gDNA that made up the material.

Germline V lookup: CDR1 LGHNA, CDR2 YNFKEQ. This CDR3 has 19 amino acids. V shed 1 base and J 1 base; nucleotides not matched to a gene: 10. Original processing notes: Amplification of reference gene primers was used by the study to estimate nucleated cell counts. Sequenced by immunoSEQ multiplex PCR; TCRdb stores in-frame clones only, minus some. D and trimming come from the DNA, and the V and J calls and clone size come from that table. This table has approximately 220,000 clones, roughly 80% appearing once. The TCR originated in a woman aged 35 to 49 with active or convalescent COVID-19. The sequenced sample was peripheral blood. This rearrangement joins TRBV4-2 to TRBJ2-1; 10 bases align to TRBD2. CDR3: CASSQVGAGGLGSYNEQFF. The DNA for the CDR3 is TGTGCCAGCAGCCAAGTCGGAGCGGGGGGGTTGGGGTCCTACAATGAGCAGTTCTTC.